A single TCR beta chain is shown here with its context. Methods used by the authors: Reference gene primer amplification in the assay estimated nucleated cell counts. Sequencing used immunoSEQ multiplex PCR; TCRdb keeps in-frame clones, though not all of them. The V and J calls and clone size are taken from that table; D and trimming were inferred from the DNA. The sample holds 70,000 to 95,000 clones; around 80% are singletons and the top ten take around 33%. Seattle enrolled patients during active infection and tracked them longitudinally. These data belong to a study of blood T cell repertoires in COVID-19. For the study at large: Samples of COVID-19 (acute and convalescent) were obtained from the United States, Italy and Spain. Sources were T cells, B-cell-depleted T cells, or PBMCs; the material itself was cDNA or gDNA.

Trimming took 2 bases from V and 0 from J, leaving 10 bases between them. Germline assignment: CDR1 MRHNA and CDR2 SNTAGT. The CDR3 loop spans 15 amino acids. Sequenced: peripheral blood. This chain connects TRBV6-4 to TRBJ1-2, with D unresolved. This sequence originates from a man aged 60 to 69 with COVID-19, enrolled during active disease. CDR3 protein: CASSDEAGANYGYTF. The CDR3 nucleotides are TGTGCCAGCAGTGACGAGGCCGGAGCTAACTATGGCTACACCTTC.